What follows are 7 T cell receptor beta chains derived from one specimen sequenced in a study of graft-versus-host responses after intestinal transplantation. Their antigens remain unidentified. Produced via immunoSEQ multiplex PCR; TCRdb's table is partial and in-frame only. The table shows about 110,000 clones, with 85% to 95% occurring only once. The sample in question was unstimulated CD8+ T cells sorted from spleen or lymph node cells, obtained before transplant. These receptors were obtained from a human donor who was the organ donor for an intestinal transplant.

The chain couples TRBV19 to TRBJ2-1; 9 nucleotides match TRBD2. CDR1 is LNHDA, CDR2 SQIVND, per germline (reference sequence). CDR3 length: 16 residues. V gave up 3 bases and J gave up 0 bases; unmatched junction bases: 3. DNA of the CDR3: TGTGCCAGTAGTATTAGTAGCGGGAGCTCCTACAATGAGCAGTTCTTC. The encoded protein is CASSISSGSSYNEQFF.

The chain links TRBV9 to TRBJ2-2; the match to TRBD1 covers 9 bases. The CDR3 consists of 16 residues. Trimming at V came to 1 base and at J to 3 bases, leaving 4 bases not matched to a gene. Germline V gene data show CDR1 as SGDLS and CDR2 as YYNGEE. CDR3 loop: CASSVRDRVHTGELFF. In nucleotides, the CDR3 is TGTGCCAGCAGCGTAAGGGACAGGGTCCACACCGGGGAGCTGTTTTTT.

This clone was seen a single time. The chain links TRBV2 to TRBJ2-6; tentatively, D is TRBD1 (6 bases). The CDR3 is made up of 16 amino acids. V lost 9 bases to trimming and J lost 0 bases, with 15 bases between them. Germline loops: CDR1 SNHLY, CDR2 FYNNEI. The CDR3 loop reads CASWDKKLSGANVLTF. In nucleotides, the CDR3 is TGTGCCAGTTGGGACAAGAAGCTCTCTGGGGCCAACGTCCTGACTTTC.

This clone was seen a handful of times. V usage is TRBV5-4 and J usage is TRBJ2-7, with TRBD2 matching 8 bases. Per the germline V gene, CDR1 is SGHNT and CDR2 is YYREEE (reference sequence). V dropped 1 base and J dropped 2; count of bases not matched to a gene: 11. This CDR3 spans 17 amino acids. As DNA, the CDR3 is TGTGCCAGCAGCTTGTATTCGATAGCGGGAAAGCCCTACGAGCAGTACTTC. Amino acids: CASSLYSIAGKPYEQYF.

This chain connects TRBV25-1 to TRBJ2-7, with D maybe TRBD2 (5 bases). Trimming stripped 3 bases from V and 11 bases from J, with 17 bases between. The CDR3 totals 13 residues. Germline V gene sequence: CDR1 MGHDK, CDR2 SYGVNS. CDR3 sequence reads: CASSDITSDSEYF. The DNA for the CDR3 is TGTGCCAGCAGTGATATAACTAGTGATAGCGAGTACTTC.

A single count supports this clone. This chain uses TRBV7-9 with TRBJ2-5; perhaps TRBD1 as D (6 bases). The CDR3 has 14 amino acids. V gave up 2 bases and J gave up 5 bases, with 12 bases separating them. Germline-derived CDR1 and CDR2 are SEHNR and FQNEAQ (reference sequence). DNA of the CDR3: TGTGCCAGCAGCTTACCAACAGGGACGGAGACCCAGTACTTC. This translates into CASSLPTGTETQYF.

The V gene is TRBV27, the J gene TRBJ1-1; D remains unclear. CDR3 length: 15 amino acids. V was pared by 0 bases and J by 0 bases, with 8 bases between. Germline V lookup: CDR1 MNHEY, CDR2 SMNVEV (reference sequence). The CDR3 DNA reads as TGTGCCAGCAGTTTATCGTTTCGGGTGAACACTGAAGCTTTCTTT. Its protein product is CASSLSFRVNTEAFF.